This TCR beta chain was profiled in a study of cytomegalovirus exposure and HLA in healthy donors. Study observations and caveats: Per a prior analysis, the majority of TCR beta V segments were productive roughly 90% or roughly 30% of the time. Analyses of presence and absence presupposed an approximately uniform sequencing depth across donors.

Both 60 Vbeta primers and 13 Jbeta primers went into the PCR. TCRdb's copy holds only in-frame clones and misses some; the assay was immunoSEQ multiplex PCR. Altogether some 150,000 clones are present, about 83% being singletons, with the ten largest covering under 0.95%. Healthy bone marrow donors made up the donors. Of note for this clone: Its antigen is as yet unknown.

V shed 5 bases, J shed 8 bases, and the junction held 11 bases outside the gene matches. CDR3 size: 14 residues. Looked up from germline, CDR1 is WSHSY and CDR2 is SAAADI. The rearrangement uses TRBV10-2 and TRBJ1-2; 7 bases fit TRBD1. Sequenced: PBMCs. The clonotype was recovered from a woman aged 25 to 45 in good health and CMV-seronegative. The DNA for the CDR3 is TGCGCCAGCAGTCATCCGGGACAGCAAAACGGCTACACCTTC. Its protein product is CASSHPGQQNGYTF.